This TCR beta chain was observed in a study of blood T cell repertoires in COVID-19. Study-wide background: Researchers got acute and convalescent COVID-19 samples from the United States, Italy and Spain. Sources were T cells, B-cell-depleted T cells, or PBMCs; the material itself was cDNA or gDNA.

Authors' methods: Amplifying reference gene primers gave estimates of nucleated cell counts. Produced via immunoSEQ multiplex PCR; TCRdb's table is partial and in-frame only. V, J and clone size reflect that table, while D and trimming were determined from the DNA. The data show approximately 220,000 clones, 80% to 90% seen once. The origin of this receptor is a woman older than 75 with acute or convalescent COVID-19. The sample comprised peripheral blood.

The CDR3 sequence: CASRGAYEQYF. The DNA of the CDR3 is TGTGCCAGCCGAGGAGCCTACGAGCAGTACTTC. This rearrangement joins TRBV6-5 to TRBJ2-7; D is undetermined. The CDR3 contains 11 residues. V dropped 8 bases and J dropped 2 bases, with 7 bases sitting between them. Germline V gene sequence: CDR1 MNHEY, CDR2 SVGAGI.